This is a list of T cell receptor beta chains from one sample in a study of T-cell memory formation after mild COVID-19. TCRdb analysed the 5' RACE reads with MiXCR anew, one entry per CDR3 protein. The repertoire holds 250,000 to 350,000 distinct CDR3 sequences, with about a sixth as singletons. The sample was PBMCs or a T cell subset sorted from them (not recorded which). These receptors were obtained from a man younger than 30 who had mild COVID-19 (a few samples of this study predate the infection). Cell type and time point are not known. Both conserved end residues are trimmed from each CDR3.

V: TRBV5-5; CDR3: ASSLGPLYGYT
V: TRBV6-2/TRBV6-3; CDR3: ASSATGTPYEQY
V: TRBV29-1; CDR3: SVGWTSGEDTQY
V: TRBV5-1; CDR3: AIQSGNEQF
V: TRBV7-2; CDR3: ASSFWRTDTQY
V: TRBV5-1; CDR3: ASSMTTGLAWNTEAF
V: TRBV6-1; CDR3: ASSEVLGLAKNIQY
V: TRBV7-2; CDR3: ASSPTLSTDTQY
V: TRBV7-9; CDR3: ASSHGGSGNTIY
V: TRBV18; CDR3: ASSPGMVMDTQY
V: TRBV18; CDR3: ASSPARVDYGYT
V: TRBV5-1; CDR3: ASSLKDLRDRDNSPLH
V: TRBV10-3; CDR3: AIRSDYNSPLH
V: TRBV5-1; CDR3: ASSRPGTGDFTGELF
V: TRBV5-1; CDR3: ASSLDGNLNYGYT
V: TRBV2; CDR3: ASRPTSGNTGELF
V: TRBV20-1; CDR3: SARVPGSTDTQY
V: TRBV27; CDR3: ASSVRGRPNTGELF
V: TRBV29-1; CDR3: SVDRGLAGELF
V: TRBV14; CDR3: ASSQARPGQGAQAF
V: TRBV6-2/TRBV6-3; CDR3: ASSRQHSGNTIY
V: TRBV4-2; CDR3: ASSLHAQGEDQPQH
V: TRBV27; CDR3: ASSLYTGKASSPLH
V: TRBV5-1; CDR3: ASSLLGQGREKLF
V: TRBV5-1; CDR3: ASSNTVTLTKLDTQY
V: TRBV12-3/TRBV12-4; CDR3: ASSLDTGARDRNQPQH
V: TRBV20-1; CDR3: SAQKRRGLAKNIQY
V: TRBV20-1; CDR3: SARPDSRAGNSPLH
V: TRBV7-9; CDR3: ASSSGQGGQPQH
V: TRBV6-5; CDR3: ASSPSGTLQETQY
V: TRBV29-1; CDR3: SVRPGPGRETQY
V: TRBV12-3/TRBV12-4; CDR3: ASSGVAGSYQPQH
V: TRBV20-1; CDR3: SARDLSGVTGNTIY
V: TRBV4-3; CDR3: ASSPRRDRAGENIQY